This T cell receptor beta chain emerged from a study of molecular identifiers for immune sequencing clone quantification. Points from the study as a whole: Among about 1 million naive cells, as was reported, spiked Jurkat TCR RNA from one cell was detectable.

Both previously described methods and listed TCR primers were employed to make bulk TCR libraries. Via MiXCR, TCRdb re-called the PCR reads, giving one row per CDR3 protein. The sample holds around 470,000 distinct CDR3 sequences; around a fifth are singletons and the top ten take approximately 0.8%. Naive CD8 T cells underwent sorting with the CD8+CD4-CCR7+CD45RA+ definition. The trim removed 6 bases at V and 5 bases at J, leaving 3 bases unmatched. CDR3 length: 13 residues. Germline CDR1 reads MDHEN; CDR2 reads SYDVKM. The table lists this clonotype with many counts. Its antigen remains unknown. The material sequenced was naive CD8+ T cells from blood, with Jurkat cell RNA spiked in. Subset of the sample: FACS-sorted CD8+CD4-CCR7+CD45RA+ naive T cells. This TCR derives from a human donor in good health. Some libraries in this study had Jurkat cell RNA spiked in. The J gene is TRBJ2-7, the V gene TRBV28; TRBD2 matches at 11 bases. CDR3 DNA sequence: TGTGCCAGCAGAACTAGCGGGAGCCACGAGCAGTACTTC. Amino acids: CASRTSGSHEQYF.